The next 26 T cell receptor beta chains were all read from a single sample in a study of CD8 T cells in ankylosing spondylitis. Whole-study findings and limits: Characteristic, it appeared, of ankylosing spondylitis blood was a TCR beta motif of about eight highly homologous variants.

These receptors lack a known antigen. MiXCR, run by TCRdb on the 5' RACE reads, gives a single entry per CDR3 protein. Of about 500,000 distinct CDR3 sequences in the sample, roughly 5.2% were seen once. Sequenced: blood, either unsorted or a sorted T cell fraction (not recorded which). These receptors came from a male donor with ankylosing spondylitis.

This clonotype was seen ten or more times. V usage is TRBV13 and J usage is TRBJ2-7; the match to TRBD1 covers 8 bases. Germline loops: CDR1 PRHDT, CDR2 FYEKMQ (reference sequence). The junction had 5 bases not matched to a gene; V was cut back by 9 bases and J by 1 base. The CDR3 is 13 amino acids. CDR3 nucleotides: TGTGCCAGTGGGACAGGAGCTTCCTACGAGCAGTACTTC. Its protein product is CASGTGASYEQYF.

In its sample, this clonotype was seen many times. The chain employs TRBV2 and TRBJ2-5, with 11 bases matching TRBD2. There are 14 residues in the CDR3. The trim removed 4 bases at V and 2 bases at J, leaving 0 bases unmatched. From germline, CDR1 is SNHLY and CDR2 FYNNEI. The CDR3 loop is CASSGLAGQETQYF. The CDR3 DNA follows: TGTGCCAGCAGTGGACTAGCGGGGCAAGAGACCCAGTACTTC.

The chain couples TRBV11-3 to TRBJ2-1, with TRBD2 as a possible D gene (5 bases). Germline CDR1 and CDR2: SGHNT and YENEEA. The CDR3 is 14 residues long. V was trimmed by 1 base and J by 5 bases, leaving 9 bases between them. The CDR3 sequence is CASSLGSGNNEQFF. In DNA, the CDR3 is TGTGCCAGCAGCTTAGGTTCGGGAAACAATGAGCAGTTCTTC.

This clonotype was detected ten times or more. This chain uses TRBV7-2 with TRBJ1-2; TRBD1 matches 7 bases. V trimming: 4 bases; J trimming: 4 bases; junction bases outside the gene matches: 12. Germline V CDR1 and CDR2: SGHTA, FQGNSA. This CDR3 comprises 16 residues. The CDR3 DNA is TGTGCCAGCAGCTACTCCTTGGGACAGAGATCCTATGGCTACACCTTC. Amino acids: CASSYSLGQRSYGYTF.

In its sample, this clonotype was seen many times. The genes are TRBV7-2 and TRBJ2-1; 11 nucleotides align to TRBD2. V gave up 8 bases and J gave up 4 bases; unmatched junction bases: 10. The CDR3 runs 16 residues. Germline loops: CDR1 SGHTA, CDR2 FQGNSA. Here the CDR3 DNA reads TGTGCCAGCTCCAAACCGGGACTAGCGGAGTACAATGAGCAGTTCTTC. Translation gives CASSKPGLAEYNEQFF.

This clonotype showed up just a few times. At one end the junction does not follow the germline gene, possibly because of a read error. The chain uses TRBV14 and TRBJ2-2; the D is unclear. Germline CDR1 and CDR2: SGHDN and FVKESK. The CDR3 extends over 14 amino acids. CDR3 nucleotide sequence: TGTGCCATCAGCCCCGGCCCTCCCTACGGGGAGCTGTTTTTT. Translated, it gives CAISPGPPYGELFF.

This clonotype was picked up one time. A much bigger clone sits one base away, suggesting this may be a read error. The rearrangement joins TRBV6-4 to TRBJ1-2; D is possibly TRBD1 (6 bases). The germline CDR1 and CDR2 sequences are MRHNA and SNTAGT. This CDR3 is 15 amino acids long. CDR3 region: CAISASTGANYGYTF. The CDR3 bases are TGTGCCATCAGTGCCTCGACAGGAGCTAACTATGGCTACACCTTC.

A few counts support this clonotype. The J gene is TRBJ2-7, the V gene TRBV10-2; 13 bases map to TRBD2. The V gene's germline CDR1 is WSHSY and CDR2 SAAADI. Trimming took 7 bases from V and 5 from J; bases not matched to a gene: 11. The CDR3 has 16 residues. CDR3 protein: CASTTLLAGGLDEQYF. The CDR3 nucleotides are TGCGCCAGCACGACCCTACTAGCGGGAGGGCTAGACGAGCAGTACTTC.

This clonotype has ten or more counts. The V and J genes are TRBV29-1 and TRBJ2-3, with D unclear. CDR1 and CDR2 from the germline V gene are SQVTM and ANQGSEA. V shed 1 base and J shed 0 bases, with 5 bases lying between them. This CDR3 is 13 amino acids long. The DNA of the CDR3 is TGCAGCGTTGAAGGTCCGAGCACAGATACGCAGTATTTT. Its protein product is CSVEGPSTDTQYF.

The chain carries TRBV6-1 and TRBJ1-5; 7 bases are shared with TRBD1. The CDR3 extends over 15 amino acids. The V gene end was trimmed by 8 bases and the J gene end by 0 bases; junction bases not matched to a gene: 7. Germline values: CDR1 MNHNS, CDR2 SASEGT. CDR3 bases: TGTGCCAGCGCCTCAGGGGGTTCTAGCAATCAGCCCCAGCATTTT. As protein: CASASGGSSNQPQHF.

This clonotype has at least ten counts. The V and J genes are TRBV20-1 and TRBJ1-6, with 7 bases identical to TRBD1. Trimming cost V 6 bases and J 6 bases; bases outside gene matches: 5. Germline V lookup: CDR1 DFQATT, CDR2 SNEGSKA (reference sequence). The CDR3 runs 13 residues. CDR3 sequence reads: CSAPGTANSPLHF. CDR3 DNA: TGCAGTGCCCCCGGGACAGCTAATTCACCCCTCCACTTT.

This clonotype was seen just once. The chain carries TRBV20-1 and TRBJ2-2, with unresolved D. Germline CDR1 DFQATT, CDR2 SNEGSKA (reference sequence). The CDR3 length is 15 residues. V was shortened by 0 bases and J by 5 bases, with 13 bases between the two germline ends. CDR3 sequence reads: CSARDMRRPTGELFF. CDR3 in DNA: TGCAGTGCTAGAGATATGAGGAGACCGACCGGGGAGCTGTTTTTT.

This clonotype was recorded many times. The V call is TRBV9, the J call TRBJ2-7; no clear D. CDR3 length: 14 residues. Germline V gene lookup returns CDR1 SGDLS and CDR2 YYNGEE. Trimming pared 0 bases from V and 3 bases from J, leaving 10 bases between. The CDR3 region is CASSVAPSGYEQYF. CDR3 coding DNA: TGTGCCAGCAGCGTAGCCCCCTCGGGCTACGAGCAGTACTTC.

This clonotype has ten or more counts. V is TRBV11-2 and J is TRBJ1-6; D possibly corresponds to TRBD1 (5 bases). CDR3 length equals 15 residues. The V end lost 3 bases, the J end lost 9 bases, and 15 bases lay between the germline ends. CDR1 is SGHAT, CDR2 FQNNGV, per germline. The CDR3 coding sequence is TGTGCCAGCAGCTTTCTCTCGGGCCAGGGTTCACCCCTCCACTTT. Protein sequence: CASSFLSGQGSPLHF.

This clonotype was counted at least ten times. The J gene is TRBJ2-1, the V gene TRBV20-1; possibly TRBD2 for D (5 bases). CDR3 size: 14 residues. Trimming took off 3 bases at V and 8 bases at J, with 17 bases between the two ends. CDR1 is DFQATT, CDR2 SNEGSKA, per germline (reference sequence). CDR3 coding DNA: TGCAGTGCTAGCGCGGCCGGGGATGACGATGAGCAGTTCTTC. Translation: CSASAAGDDDEQFF.

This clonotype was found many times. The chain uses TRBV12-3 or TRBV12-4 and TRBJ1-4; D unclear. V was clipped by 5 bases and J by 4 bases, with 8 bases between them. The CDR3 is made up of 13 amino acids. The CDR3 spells CASSMQDNEKLFF. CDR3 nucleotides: TGTGCCAGCAGTATGCAGGATAATGAAAAACTGTTTTTT.

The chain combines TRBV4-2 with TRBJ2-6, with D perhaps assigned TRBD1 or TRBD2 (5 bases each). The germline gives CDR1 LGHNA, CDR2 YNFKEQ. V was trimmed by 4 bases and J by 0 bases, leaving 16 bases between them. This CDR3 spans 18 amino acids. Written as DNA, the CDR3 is TGTGCCAGCAGCCCGAGGGGAGCCAGCCCCTCTGGGGCCAACGTCCTGACTTTC. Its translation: CASSPRGASPSGANVLTF.

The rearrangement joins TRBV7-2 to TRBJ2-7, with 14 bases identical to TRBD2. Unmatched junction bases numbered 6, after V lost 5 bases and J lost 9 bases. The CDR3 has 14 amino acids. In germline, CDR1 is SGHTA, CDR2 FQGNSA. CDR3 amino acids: CASSTGTSGSLQYF. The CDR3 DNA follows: TGTGCCAGCAGCACTGGGACTAGCGGGAGTTTGCAGTACTTC. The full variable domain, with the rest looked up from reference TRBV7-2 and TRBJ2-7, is GAGVSQSPSNKVTEKGKDVELRCDPISGHTALYWYRQSLGQGLEFLIYFQGNSAPDKSGLPSDRFSAERTGGSVSTLTIQRTQQEDSAVYLCASSTGTSGSLQYFGPGTRLTVT.

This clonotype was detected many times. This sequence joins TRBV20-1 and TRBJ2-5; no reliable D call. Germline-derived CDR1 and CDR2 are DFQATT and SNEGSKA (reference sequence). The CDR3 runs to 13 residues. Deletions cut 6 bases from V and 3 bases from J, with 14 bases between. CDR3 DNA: TGCAGTGCCGCGGTGCGGCAGAAAGAGACCCAGTACTTC. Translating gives CSAAVRQKETQYF.

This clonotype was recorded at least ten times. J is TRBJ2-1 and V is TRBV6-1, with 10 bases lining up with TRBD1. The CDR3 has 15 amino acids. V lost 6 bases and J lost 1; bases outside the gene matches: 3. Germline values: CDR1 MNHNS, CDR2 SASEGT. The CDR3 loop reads CASRLDRGSYNEQFF. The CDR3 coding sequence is TGTGCCAGCAGACTGGACAGGGGGTCCTACAATGAGCAGTTCTTC.

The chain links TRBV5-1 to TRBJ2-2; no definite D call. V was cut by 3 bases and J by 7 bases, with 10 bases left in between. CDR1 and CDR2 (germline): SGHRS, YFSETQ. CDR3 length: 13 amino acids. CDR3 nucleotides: TGCGCCAGCAGCTACAGTCTGGGCGGGGAGCTGTTTTTT. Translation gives CASSYSLGGELFF.

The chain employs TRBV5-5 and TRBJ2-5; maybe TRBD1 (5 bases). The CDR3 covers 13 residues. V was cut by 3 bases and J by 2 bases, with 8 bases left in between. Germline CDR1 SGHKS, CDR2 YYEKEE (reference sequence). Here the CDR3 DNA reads TGTGCCAGCAGCTATCGACAGCAAGAGACCCAGTACTTC. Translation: CASSYRQQETQYF. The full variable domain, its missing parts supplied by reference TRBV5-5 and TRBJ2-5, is DAGVTQSPTHLIKTRGQQVTLRCSPISGHKSVSWYQQVLGQGPQFIFQYYEKEERGRGNFPDRFSARQFPNYSSELNVNALLLGDSALYLCASSYRQQETQYFGPGTRLLVL.

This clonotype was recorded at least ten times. The DNA of the CDR3 is TGCAGCCTTCGGGGAGTAGCGGGAACCCTTGAGCAGTTCTTC. Residues: CSLRGVAGTLEQFF. The chain employs TRBV29-1 and TRBJ2-1; 8 positions agree with TRBD2. The CDR3 is 14 residues long. V shed 8 bases, J shed 9 bases, and the junction held 15 bases outside the gene matches. The germline CDR1 and CDR2 sequences are SQVTM and ANQGSEA.

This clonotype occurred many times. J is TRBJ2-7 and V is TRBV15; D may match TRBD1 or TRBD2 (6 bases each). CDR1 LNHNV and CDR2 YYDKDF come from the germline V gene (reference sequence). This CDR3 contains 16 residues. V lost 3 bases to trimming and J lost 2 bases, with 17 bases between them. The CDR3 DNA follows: TGTGCCACCAGCAGGGTGGAGGGGGTGGGCCCCTACGAGCAGTACTTC. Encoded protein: CATSRVEGVGPYEQYF.

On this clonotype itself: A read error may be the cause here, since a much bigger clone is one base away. Here the CDR3 reads CASSLLRLAVAEELFF. The CDR3 DNA reads TGCGCCAGCAGCCTCCTGAGGCTAGCGGTAGCCGAGGAGCTGTTTTTT. This chain joins TRBV4-3 and TRBJ2-2, with 7 positions matching TRBD2. V shed 4 bases and J 10 bases; nucleotides not matched to a gene: 15. The CDR3 is 16 amino acids. Germline V lookup: CDR1 LGHNA, CDR2 YSLEER.

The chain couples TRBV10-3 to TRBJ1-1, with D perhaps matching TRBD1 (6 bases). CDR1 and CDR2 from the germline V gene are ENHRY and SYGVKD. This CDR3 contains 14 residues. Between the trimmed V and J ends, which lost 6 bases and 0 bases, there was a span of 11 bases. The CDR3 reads CAIRIDRLNTEAFF. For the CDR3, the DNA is TGTGCCATCAGAATCGACAGGTTGAACACTGAAGCTTTCTTT.